This T cell receptor (beta chain) was recovered during a study of blood T cell repertoires in COVID-19 (dated by TCRdb to the early 2020s). As for the study more broadly: The collaborator samples originated in the United States, Italy and Spain and spanned the acute and convalescent phases of COVID-19. The prospective study material was composed of cDNA or gDNA derived from T cells, B-cell-depleted T cells, or PBMCs. The dataset comprised deeply sampled blood TCRbeta repertoires from subjects exposed to, actively infected with, or recovered from COVID-19. A freely available public database, intended as a resource for researchers studying the immune response to SARS-CoV-2, is where the repertoires were released. The samples were drawn from two sources: the first 160 participants of the ongoing ImmuneRACE study, and 1,000 to 1,500 subjects contributed by 6 global collaborators. Nearly every sample came with metadata listing a de-identified subject ID, COVID-19 status, age in years and sex. Where HLA class I and class II types were available, the types were taken from metadata supplied by the sample provider, not from assay-based typing.

This clone was observed many times. No cognate antigen has been identified for it. Nothing much larger sits one base from this clone, and base qualities are not available. TCRbeta CDR3 regions were amplified from genomic DNA by means of the immunoSEQ Assay, a bias-controlled multiplex PCR. The study's processing was this. The number of nucleated cells in each sample was estimated by amplification of reference gene primers within the assay. To quantify the absolute abundance of each unique TCRbeta CDR3 rearrangement, sequence reads were collapsed and filtered. For each sample, productive Simpson clonality was calculated as the square root of Simpson's diversity index over productive rearrangements. Here the immuneACCESS table is served through TCRdb, limited to in-frame sequences with V and J called. Missing clones are a known gap in these copies; in checked studies unresolved V genes cover under half, and the rest lacks a known reason. The DNA gave D and trimming, while V, J and clone size come from that table. This sample is represented by about 160,000 clones; under 90% of them were singletons. Jointly, the top ten make up 15% to 20% of the sample.

Participants in the prospective study were aged about 18 to 90 years, lived in under 30 United States geographic areas, and enrolled through a virtual design. Cohort assignment in the prospective study relied on participant-reported clinical history from a screening survey and a study questionnaire. ImmuneRACE Cohort 3 recovered participants were defined by two consecutive negative NP/OP PCR tests, healthcare professional clearance, or symptom resolution. In the prospective study, mobile phlebotomists collected whole blood, serum and a nasopharyngeal or oropharyngeal swab from each participant. Participants in the prospective study had the option to provide additional blood draws and questionnaires over a roughly 2-month period. Blood samples from the prospective study were shipped frozen or at room temperature prior to DNA extraction. The germline V gene (reference sequence) supplies CDR1 SEHNR and CDR2 FQNEAQ. V lost 0 bases and J lost 1 base, and the count of bases not matched to a germline gene is 4. The CDR3 has 16 amino acids, counting the end cysteine and phenylalanine. The sequence is cut down to CDR3 DNA, 48 bases in frame from base 1.

The full study reports these points: The amount of clinical and demographic metadata varied by source and participant and was provided uncurated.

This receptor was identified in a man aged 55 to 69 who had recovered from COVID-19. Source material: PBMCs or T cells enriched from blood (not recorded which). The V and J segments used are TRBV7-9 and TRBJ2-7; TRBD1 agrees with 9 junctional bases. Here is the DNA: TGTGCCAGCAGCTTAGCGCTTGGGACAGGGTCCTACGAGCAGTACTTC. Protein translation: CASSLALGTGSYEQYF.